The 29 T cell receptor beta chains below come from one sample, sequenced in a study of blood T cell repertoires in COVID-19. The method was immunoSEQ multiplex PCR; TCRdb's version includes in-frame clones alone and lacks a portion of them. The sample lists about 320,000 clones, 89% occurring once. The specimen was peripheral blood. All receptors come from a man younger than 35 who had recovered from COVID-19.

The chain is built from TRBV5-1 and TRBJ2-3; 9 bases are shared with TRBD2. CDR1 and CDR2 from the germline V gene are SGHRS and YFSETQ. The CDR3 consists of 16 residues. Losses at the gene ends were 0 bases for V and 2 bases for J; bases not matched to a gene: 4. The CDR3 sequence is CASSLEWTSVTDTQYF. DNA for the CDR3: TGCGCCAGCAGCTTGGAGTGGACTAGCGTCACAGATACGCAGTATTTT.

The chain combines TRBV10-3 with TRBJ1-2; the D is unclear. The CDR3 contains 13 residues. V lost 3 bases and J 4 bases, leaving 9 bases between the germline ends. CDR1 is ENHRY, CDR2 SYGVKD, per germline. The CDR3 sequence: CAISDRGSYGYTF. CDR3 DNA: TGTGCCATCAGTGATCGGGGATCCTATGGCTACACCTTC.

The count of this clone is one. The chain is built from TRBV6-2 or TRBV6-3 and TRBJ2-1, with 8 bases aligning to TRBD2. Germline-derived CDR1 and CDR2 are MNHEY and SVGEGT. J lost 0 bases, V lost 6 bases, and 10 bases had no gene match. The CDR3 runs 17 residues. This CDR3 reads CASSLLLAESSYNEQFF. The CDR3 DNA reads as TGTGCCAGCAGCCTTTTACTAGCGGAGAGCTCCTACAATGAGCAGTTCTTC.

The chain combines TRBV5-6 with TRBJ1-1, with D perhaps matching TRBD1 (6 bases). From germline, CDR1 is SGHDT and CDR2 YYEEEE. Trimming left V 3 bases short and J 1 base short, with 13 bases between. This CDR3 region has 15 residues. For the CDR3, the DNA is TGTGCCAGCAGCTCTCAGACAGGCTGGAACACTGAAGCTTTCTTT. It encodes CASSSQTGWNTEAFF.

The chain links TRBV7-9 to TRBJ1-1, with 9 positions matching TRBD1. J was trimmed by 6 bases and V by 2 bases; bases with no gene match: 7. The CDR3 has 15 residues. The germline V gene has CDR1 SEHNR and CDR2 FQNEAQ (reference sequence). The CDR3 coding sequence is TGTGCCAGCAGCTTATTTGGGACAGGGACTCCTGAAGCTTTCTTT. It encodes CASSLFGTGTPEAFF.

CDR3 DNA: TGTGCCAGCAGCTTAGGACAGGGGGCGTCAACCTATGGCTACACCTTC. Its translation is CASSLGQGASTYGYTF. The chain links TRBV7-2 to TRBJ1-2, with TRBD1 identical over 10 bases. From germline, CDR1 is SGHTA and CDR2 FQGNSA. There are 16 residues in the CDR3. V trimming: 1 base; J trimming: 4 bases; junction bases outside the gene matches: 6.

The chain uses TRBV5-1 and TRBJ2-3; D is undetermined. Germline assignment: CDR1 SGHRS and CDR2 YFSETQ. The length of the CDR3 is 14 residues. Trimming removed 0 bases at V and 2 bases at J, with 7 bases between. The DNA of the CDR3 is TGCGCCAGCAGCTTGGCCAGTAACACAGATACGCAGTATTTT. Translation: CASSLASNTDTQYF.

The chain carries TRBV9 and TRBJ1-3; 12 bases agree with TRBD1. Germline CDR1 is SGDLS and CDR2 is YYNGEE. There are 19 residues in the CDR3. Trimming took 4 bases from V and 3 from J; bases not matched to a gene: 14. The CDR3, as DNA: TGTGCCAGCAGCTTAGGGACAGGGGGCGACCCCCGAGGTGGAAACACCATATATTTT. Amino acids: CASSLGTGGDPRGGNTIYF.

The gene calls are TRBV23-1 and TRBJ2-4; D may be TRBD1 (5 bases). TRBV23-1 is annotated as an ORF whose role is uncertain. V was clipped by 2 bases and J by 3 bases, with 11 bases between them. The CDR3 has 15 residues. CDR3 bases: TGCGCCAGCAGTCAAAGCAGGGAAGTCAAAAACATTCAGTACTTC. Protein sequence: CASSQSREVKNIQYF.

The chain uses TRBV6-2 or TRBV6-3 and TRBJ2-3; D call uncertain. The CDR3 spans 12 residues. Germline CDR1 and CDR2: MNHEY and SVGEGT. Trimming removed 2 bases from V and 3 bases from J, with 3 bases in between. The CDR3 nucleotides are TGTGCCAGCAGTTACCCAACAGATACGCAGTATTTT. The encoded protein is CASSYPTDTQYF.

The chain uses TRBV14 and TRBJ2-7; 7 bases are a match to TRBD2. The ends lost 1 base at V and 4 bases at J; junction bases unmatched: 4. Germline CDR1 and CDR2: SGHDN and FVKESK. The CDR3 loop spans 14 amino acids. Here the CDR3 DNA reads TGTGCCAGCAGCCAAGCCTGGGGAGGGTACGAGCAGTACTTC. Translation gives CASSQAWGGYEQYF.

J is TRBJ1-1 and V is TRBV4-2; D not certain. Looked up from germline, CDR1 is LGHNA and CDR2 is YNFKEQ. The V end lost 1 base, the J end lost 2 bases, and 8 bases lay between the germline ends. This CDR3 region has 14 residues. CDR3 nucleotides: TGTGCCAGCAGCCAAGGGGCGGGTAACACTGAAGCTTTCTTT. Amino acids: CASSQGAGNTEAFF.

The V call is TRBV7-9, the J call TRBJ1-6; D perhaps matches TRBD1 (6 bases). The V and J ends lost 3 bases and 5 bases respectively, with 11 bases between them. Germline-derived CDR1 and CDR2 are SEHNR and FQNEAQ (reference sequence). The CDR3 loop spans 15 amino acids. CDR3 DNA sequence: TGTGCCAGCAGCTTCGGGACAAGTCATAATTCACCCCTCCACTTT. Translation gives CASSFGTSHNSPLHF.

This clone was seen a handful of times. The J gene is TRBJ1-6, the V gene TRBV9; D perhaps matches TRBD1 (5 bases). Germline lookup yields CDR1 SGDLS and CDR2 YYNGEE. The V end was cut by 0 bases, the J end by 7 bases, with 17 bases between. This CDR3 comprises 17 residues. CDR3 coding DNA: TGTGCCAGCAGCGTAGACCCCGACTTCGGGGGGAATTCACCCCTCCACTTT. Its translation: CASSVDPDFGGNSPLHF.

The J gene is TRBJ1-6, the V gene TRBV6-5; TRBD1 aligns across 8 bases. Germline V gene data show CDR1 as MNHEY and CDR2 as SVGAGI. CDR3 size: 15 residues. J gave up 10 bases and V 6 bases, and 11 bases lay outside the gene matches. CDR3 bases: TGTGCCAGCAGCTCAGCTGGACAGGGTAAATCACCCCTCCACTTT. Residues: CASSSAGQGKSPLHF.

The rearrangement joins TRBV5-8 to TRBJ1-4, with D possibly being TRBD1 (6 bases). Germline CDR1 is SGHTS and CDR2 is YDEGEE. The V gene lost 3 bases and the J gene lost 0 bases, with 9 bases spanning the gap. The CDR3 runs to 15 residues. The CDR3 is CASSSGTSTNEKLFF. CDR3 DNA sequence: TGTGCCAGCAGCTCTGGGACATCAACTAATGAAAAACTGTTTTTT.

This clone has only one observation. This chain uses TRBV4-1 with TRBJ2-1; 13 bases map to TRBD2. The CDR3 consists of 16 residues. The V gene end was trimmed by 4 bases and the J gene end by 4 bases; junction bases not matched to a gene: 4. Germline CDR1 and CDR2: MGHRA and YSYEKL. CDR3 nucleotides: TGCGCCAGCAGCCGCCTGGGACTAGCGGGGTACAATGAGCAGTTCTTC. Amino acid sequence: CASSRLGLAGYNEQFF.

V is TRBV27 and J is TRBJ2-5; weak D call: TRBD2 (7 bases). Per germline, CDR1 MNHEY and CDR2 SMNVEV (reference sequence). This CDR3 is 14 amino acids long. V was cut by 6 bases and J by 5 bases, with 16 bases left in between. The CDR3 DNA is TGTGCCAGCAGCTGGGCAGGGGAGGGGGAGACCCAGTACTTC. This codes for CASSWAGEGETQYF.

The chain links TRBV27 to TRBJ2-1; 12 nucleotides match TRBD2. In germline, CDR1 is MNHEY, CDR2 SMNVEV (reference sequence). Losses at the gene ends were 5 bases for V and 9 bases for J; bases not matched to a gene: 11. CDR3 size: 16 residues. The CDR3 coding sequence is TGTGCCAGCAGTACCCTGACTAGCGGGAGCTGGGGTGAGCAGTTCTTC. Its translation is CASSTLTSGSWGEQFF.

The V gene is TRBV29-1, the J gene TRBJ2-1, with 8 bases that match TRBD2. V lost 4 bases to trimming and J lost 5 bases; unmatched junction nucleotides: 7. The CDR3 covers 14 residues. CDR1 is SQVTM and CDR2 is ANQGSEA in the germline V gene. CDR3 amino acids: CSVGLSGTNNEQFF. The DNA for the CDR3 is TGCAGCGTTGGTCTTAGCGGGACAAACAATGAGCAGTTCTTC.

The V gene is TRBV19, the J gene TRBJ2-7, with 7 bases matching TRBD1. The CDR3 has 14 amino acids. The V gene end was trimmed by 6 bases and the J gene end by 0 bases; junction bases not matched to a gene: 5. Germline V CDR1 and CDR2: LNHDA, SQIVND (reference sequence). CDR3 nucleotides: TGTGCCAGTAGCCTGACAGGGCCCTCCTACGAGCAGTACTTC. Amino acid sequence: CASSLTGPSYEQYF.

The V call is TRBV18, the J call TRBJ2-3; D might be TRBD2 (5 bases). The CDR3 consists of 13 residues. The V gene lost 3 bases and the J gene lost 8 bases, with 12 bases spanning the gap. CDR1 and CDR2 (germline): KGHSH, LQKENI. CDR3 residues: CASSPSDRGTQYF. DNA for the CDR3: TGTGCCAGCTCACCGTCTGACCGGGGTACGCAGTATTTT.

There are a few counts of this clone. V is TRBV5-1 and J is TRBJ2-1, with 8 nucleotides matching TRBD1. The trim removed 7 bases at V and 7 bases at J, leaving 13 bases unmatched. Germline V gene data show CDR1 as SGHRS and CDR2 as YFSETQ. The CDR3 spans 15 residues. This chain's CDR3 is CASGLPGQGANEQFF. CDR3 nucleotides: TGCGCCAGCGGACTCCCGGGGCAGGGGGCGAATGAGCAGTTCTTC. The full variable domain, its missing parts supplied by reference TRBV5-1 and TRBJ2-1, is KAGVTQTPRYLIKTRGQQVTLSCSPISGHRSVSWYQQTPGQGLQFLFEYFSETQRNKGNFPGRFSGRQFSNSRSEMNVSTLELGDSALYLCASGLPGQGANEQFFGPGTRLTVL.

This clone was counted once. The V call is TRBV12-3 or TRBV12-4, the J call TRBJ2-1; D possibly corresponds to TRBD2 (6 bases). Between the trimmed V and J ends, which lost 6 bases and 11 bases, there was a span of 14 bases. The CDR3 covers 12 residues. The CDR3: CASRQPGTQQFF. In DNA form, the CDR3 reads TGTGCCAGCAGGCAACCCGGGACTCAGCAGTTCTTC.

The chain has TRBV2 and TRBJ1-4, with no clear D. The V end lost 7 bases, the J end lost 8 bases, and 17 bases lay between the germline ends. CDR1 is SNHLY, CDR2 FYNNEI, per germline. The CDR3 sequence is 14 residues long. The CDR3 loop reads CASTPRVTVEKLFF. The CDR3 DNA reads TGTGCCAGCACCCCGAGGGTAACAGTCGAAAAACTGTTTTTT. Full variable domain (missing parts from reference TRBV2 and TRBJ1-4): EPEVTQTPSHQVTQMGQEVILRCVPISNHLYFYWYRQILGQKVEFLVSFYNNEISEKSEIFDDQFSVERPDGSNFTLKIRSTKLEDSAMYFCASTPRVTVEKLFFGSGTQLSVL.

In nucleotides, the CDR3 is TGTGCCAGCAGTTACGGGACAGGGGGCTACGCCGGGGAGCTGTTTTTT. The encoded protein is CASSYGTGGYAGELFF. The chain is built from TRBV6-5 and TRBJ2-2, with TRBD1 matching over 12 bases. This CDR3 spans 16 amino acids. The V and J ends lost 2 bases and 6 bases, in that order; junction bases with no gene match: 4. The germline V gene encodes CDR1 MNHEY and CDR2 SVGAGI.

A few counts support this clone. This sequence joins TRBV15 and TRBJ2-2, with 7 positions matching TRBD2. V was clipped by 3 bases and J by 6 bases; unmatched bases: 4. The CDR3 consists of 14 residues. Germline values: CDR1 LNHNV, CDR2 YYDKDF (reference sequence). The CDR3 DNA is TGTGCCACCAGCAGGGCACGGGAGGCCGGGGAGCTGTTTTTT. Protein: CATSRAREAGELFF.

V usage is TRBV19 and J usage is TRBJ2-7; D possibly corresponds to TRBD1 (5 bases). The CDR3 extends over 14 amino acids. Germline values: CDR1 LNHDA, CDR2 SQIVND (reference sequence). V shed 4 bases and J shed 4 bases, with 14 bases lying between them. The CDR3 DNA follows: TGTGCCAGTAGTACCAGGGCCGGTTTTTACGAGCAGTACTTC. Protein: CASSTRAGFYEQYF.

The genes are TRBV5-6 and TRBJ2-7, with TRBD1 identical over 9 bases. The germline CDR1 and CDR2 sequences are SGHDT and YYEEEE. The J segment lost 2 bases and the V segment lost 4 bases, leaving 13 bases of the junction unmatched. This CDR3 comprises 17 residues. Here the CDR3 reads CASSRPTGTGNPYEQYF. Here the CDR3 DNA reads TGTGCCAGCAGCCGGCCTACCGGGACAGGGAATCCCTACGAGCAGTACTTC. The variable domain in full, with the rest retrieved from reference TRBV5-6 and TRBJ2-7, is DAGVTQSPTHLIKTRGQQVTLRCSPKSGHDTVSWYQQALGQGPQFIFQYYEEEERQRGNFPDRFSGHQFPNYSSELNVNALLLGDSALYLCASSRPTGTGNPYEQYFGPGTRLTVT.